This T cell receptor (beta chain) is drawn from a study of beta chain features in type 1 diabetes. The wider study: There were 107,917,701 sorted cells examined across all samples.

What was sequenced were expressed TCRB transcripts, since all of the isolated RNA had been reverse transcribed. Profiled with immunoSEQ multiplex PCR; TCRdb holds only in-frame clones, not every one. The table has 150,000 to 190,000 clones, around 8.5% seen once. The table lists this clone with a few counts. Central memory, naive, regulatory and stem cell-like memory CD4+ cells were sorted by CD45RO/CCR7/CD25/CD127/CD95/CD27. Sequenced material: central memory CD4+ T cells from blood. The receptor's source is a man aged 18 to 35 in good health.

For the CDR3, the DNA is TGTGCCAGCAGCTGGGGACAGAACACTGAAGCTTTCTTT. Translated, it gives CASSWGQNTEAFF. This chain uses TRBV5-6 with TRBJ1-1; weak D call: TRBD1 (6 bases). Germline CDR1 and CDR2: SGHDT and YYEEEE. The CDR3 extends over 13 amino acids. With 3 bases removed from V and 1 base from J, the gap between germline ends came to 7 bases. Drawing the rest from reference TRBV5-6 and TRBJ1-1, the complete variable domain is DAGVTQSPTHLIKTRGQQVTLRCSPKSGHDTVSWYQQALGQGPQFIFQYYEEEERQRGNFPDRFSGHQFPNYSSELNVNALLLGDSALYLCASSWGQNTEAFFGQGTRLTVV.